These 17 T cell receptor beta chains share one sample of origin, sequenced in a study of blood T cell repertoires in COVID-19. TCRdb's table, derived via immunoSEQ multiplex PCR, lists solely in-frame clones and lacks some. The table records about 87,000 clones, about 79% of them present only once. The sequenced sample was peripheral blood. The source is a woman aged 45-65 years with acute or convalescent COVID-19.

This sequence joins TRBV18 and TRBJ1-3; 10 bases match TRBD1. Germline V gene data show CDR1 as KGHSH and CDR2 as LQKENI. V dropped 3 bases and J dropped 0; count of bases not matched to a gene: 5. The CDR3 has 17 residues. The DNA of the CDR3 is TGTGCCAGCTCACCCTCGGGACAGGGGATCTCTGGAAACACCATATATTTT. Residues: CASSPSGQGISGNTIYF.

CDR3 protein: CASSSSGGEDYGYTF. CDR3 coding DNA: TGTGCCAGCAGCTCATCAGGGGGAGAGGACTATGGCTACACCTTC. The V call is TRBV5-6, the J call TRBJ1-2; 7 nucleotides agree with TRBD1. The junction had 8 bases not matched to a gene; V was cut back by 3 bases and J by 3 bases. Germline CDR1 reads SGHDT; CDR2 reads YYEEEE. The CDR3 loop spans 15 amino acids.

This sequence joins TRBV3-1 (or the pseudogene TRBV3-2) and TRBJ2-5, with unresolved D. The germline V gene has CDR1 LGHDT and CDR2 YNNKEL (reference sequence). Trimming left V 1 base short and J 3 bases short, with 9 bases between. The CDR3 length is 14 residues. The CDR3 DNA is TGTGCCAGCAGCCAAGGTCAGATTAAAGAGACCCAGTACTTC. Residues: CASSQGQIKETQYF.

Here the CDR3 reads CASSLAGVGYNSPLHF. DNA of the CDR3: TGCGCCAGCAGCTTGGCAGGGGTAGGGTATAATTCACCCCTCCACTTT. The genes are TRBV5-1 and TRBJ1-6; D possibly corresponds to TRBD1 (6 bases). This CDR3 spans 16 amino acids. V lost 0 bases, J lost 4 bases, and 11 bases lay in between. Germline assignment: CDR1 SGHRS and CDR2 YFSETQ.

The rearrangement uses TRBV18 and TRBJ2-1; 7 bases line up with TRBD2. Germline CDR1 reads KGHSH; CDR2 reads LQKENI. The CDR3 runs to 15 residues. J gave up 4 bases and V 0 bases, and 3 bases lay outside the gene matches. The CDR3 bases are TGTGCCAGCTCACCACCGTCTAGCGGATACAATGAGCAGTTCTTC. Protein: CASSPPSSGYNEQFF.

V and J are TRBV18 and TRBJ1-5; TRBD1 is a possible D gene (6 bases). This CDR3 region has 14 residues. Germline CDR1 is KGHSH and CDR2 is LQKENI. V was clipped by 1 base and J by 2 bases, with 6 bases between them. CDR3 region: CASSPQGGNQPQHF. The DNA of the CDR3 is TGTGCCAGCTCACCACAGGGGGGCAATCAGCCCCAGCATTTT.

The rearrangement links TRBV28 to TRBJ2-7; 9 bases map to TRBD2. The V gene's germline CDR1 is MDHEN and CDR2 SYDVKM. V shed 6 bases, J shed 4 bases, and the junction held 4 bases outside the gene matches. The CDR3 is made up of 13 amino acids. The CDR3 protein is CASSRGGGYEQYF. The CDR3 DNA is TGTGCCAGCAGCCGCGGGGGGGGATACGAGCAGTACTTC.

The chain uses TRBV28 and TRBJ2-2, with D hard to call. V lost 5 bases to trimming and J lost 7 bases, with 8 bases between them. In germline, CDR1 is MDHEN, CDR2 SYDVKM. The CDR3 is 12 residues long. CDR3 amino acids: CASSAPVGELFF. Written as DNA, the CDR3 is TGTGCCAGCAGTGCCCCGGTCGGGGAGCTGTTTTTT.

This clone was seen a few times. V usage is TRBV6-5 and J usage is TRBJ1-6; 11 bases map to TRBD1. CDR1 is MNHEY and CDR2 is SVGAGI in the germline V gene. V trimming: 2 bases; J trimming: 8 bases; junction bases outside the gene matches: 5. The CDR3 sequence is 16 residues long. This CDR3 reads CASSYTSGQGDSPLHF. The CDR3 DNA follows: TGTGCCAGCAGTTACACTTCGGGACAGGGGGATTCACCCCTCCACTTT.

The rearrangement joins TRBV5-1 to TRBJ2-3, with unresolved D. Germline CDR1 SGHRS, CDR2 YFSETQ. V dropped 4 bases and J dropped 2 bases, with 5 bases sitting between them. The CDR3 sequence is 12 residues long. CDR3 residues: CASSHNTDTQYF. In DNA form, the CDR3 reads TGCGCCAGCAGCCACAACACAGATACGCAGTATTTT.

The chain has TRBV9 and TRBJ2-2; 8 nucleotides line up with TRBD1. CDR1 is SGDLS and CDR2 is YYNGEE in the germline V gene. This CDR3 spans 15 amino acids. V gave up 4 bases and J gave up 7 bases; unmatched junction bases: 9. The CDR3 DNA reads TGTGCCAGCAGCCCCCGACAGGGGTCGGGCGGGGAGCTGTTTTTT. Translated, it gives CASSPRQGSGGELFF. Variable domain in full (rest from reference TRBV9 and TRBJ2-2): DSGVTQTPKHLITATGQRVTLRCSPRSGDLSVYWYQQSLDQGLQFLIQYYNGEERAKGNILERFSAQQFPDLHSELNLSSLELGDSALYFCASSPRQGSGGELFFGEGSRLTVL.

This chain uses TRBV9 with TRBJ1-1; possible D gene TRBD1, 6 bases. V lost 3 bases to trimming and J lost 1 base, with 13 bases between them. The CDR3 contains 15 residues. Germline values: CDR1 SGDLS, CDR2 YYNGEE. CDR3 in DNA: TGTGCCAGCAGCGGACAGGAGTTGGGGAACACTGAAGCTTTCTTT. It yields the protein CASSGQELGNTEAFF.

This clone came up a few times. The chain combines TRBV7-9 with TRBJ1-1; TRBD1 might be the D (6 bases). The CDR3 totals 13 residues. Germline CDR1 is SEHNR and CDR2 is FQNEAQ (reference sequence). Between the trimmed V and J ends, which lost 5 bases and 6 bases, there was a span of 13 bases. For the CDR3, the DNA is TGTGCCAGCAGCCTACCGGACAGAGCTGAAGCTTTCTTT. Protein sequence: CASSLPDRAEAFF.

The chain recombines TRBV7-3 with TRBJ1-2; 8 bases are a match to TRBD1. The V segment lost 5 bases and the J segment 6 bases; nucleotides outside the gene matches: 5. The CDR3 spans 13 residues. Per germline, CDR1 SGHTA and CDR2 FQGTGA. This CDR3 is CASSPGGAHGYTF. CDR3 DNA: TGTGCCAGCAGCCCAGGGGGCGCGCATGGCTACACCTTC.

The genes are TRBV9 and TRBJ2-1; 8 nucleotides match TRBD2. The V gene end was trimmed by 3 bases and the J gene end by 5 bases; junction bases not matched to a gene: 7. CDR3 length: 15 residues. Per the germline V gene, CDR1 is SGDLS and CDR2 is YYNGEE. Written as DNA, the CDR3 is TGTGCCAGCAGCGCTACGGGACTAGTAAACAATGAGCAGTTCTTC. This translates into CASSATGLVNNEQFF.

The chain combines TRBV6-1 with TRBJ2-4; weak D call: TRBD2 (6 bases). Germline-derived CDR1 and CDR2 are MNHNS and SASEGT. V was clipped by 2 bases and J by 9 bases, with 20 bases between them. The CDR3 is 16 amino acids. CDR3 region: CASSEIMSSAGSIQYF. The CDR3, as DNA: TGTGCCAGCAGTGAAATCATGTCTTCGGCGGGGAGCATTCAGTACTTC.

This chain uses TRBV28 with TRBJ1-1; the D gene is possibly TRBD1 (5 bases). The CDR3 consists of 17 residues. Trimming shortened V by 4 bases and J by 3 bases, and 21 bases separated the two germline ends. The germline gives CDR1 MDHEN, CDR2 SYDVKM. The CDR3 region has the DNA TGTGCCAGCAGTTATATTGCCCTTCTAGGGGAGGACACTGAAGCTTTCTTT. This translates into CASSYIALLGEDTEAFF.